Presented here are 14 T cell receptor beta chains from one specimen sequenced in a study of vaccination effects on CD4 cells after COVID-19. ViraFEST expansion of antigen-specific CD4+ T cells with viral peptide pools preceded sequencing. Isolating CD4+ T cells followed approximately 11 days of culture. BNT162b2 vaccine or mRNA-1273 vaccine was given to participants in two doses. The protocol was immunoSEQ multiplex PCR, while the TCRdb copy is restricted to in-frame clones and leaves out a portion. The repertoire has more than 65,000 clones, around 81% of them found once; the top ten carry 0.95% to 1.5%. Their antigens are not known. Here the sequenced sample was CD4+ T cells from PBMCs cultured with HCoV-229E spike peptides, taken after COVID-19 vaccination. These receptors were taken from a human donor who received a COVID-19 vaccine.

The genes are TRBV7-8 and TRBJ1-2; tentative D call: TRBD1 (5 bases). The CDR3 loop spans 14 amino acids. V lost 5 bases, J lost 4 bases, and 14 bases lay in between. Germline V gives CDR1 SGHVS, CDR2 FQNEAQ. The CDR3 DNA reads TGTGCCAGCAGCACCGGGACTACGGGCTATGGCTACACCTTC. Amino acids: CASSTGTTGYGYTF.

This clone was detected only once. This chain uses TRBV10-1 with TRBJ2-3, with 8 bases that match TRBD1. The germline V gene has CDR1 WNHNN and CDR2 SYGVQD (reference sequence). The CDR3 loop spans 18 amino acids. V gave up 4 bases and J gave up 4 bases; unmatched junction bases: 16. This chain's CDR3 is CASSGSLGRGLVADTQYF. CDR3 coding DNA: TGCGCCAGCAGTGGAAGTTTGGGCAGGGGGCTTGTCGCAGATACGCAGTATTTT.

The V and J genes are TRBV5-6 and TRBJ1-4, with 7 bases that match TRBD1. CDR3 length equals 15 residues. V gave up 1 base and J gave up 7 bases; unmatched junction bases: 7. Per the germline V gene, CDR1 is SGHDT and CDR2 is YYEEEE. The CDR3 nucleotides read TGTGCCAGCAGCTTGAGGCGGACAGGAAGTGAAAAACTGTTTTTT. This gives the protein CASSLRRTGSEKLFF.

This chain uses TRBV27 with TRBJ1-1; 8 nucleotides match TRBD1. CDR1 and CDR2 (germline): MNHEY, SMNVEV (reference sequence). This CDR3 region has 13 residues. J gave up 7 bases and V 5 bases, and 6 bases lay outside the gene matches. The CDR3 sequence: CASSRGQAYEAFF. The CDR3 DNA follows: TGTGCCAGCAGTCGGGGACAGGCTTATGAAGCTTTCTTT.

The chain employs TRBV18 and TRBJ2-3; 11 bases agree with TRBD2. Germline values: CDR1 KGHSH, CDR2 LQKENI. The CDR3 sequence is 15 residues long. Trimming at V came to 5 bases and at J to 4 bases, leaving 5 bases not matched to a gene. The CDR3 spells CASSVAGGPADTQYF. The CDR3 DNA reads as TGTGCCAGCTCAGTAGCGGGGGGGCCCGCAGATACGCAGTATTTT.

The chain links TRBV5-1 to TRBJ1-3; a possible D gene is TRBD1 (6 bases). The CDR3 runs to 18 residues. Trimming took 4 bases from V and 4 from J, leaving 24 bases between them. Germline V CDR1 and CDR2: SGHRS, YFSETQ. The CDR3 region has the DNA TGCGCCAGCAGCGTCTTGGGACCCTCGGGGGGCTCAGGAAACACCATATATTTT. Translated, it gives CASSVLGPSGGSGNTIYF.

V is TRBV2 and J is TRBJ2-7; TRBD2 matches at 7 bases. The germline V gene encodes CDR1 SNHLY and CDR2 FYNNEI. There are 14 residues in the CDR3. Trimming took 4 bases from V and 2 from J; bases not matched to a gene: 5. For the CDR3, the DNA is TGTGCCAGCAGTGTCAGCGGGGCCACCTACGAGCAGTACGTC. Translation: CASSVSGATYEQYV.

V gene TRBV7-3 combines with J gene TRBJ1-1; D not certain. Per the germline V gene, CDR1 is SGHTA and CDR2 is FQGTGA. The V end was cut by 3 bases, the J end by 1 base, with 6 bases between. The CDR3 consists of 13 residues. The CDR3 bases are TGTGCCAGCAGCTTCCGACGGAACACTGAAGCTTTCTTT. Translating gives CASSFRRNTEAFF.

This clone turned up a few times. The chain recombines TRBV2 with TRBJ2-1, with D hard to call. CDR3 size: 13 residues. The germline V and J ends were trimmed by 6 bases and 4 bases, with 10 bases remaining between them. Per germline, CDR1 SNHLY and CDR2 FYNNEI. DNA of the CDR3: TGTGCCAGCAGGTTTGGCCGATACAATGAGCAGTTCTTC. It specifies CASRFGRYNEQFF.

The chain recombines TRBV6-2 or TRBV6-3 with TRBJ2-2; 7 nucleotides agree with TRBD1. Germline CDR1 MNHEY, CDR2 SVGEGT. This CDR3 is built from 14 residues. The V and J ends lost 5 bases and 5 bases, in that order; junction bases with no gene match: 5. The CDR3 bases are TGTGCCAGCAGTCCCACAGGGGAAACCGGGGAGCTGTTTTTT. Its translation: CASSPTGETGELFF.

J is TRBJ1-2 and V is TRBV30; D is uncertain. Germline V gives CDR1 GTSNPN, CDR2 SVGIG (reference sequence). The CDR3 runs to 11 residues. Trimming took 3 bases from V and 2 from J, leaving 4 bases between them. The CDR3 DNA follows: TGTGCCTGGAGCGCCAACTATGGCTACACCTTC. As protein: CAWSANYGYTF.

The rearrangement joins TRBV7-3 to TRBJ2-1, with TRBD2 identical over 9 bases. The germline CDR1 and CDR2 sequences are SGHTA and FQGTGA. The CDR3 is made up of 15 amino acids. The V gene end was trimmed by 4 bases and the J gene end by 4 bases; junction bases not matched to a gene: 5. This CDR3 is CASSSLAGKYNEQFF. CDR3 nucleotide sequence: TGTGCCAGCAGCTCGCTAGCGGGGAAGTACAATGAGCAGTTCTTC. The complete variable domain, with remaining parts taken from reference TRBV7-3 and TRBJ2-1, reads GAGVSQTPSNKVTEKGKYVELRCDPISGHTALYWYRQSLGQGPEFLIYFQGTGAADDSGLPNDRFFAVRPEGSVSTLKIQRTERGDSAVYLCASSSLAGKYNEQFFGPGTRLTVL.

The V call is TRBV6-5, the J call TRBJ2-5; the match to TRBD2 covers 11 bases. The CDR3 loop spans 15 amino acids. With 6 bases clipped from V and 3 bases from J, the junction kept 6 bases outside the gene matches. In germline, CDR1 is MNHEY, CDR2 SVGAGI. The CDR3 protein is CASSLSGGAKETQYF. In nucleotides, the CDR3 is TGTGCCAGCAGCCTTAGCGGGGGGGCCAAAGAGACCCAGTACTTC.

The chain links TRBV2 to TRBJ2-7; 12 nucleotides agree with TRBD2. V shed 6 bases, J shed 4 bases, and the junction held 4 bases outside the gene matches. The germline CDR1 and CDR2 sequences are SNHLY and FYNNEI. The CDR3 has 14 residues. The CDR3 protein is CASRRGLAGYEQYV. The CDR3 DNA sequence: TGTGCCAGCAGAAGAGGACTAGCGGGATACGAGCAGTACGTC.